This is a list of T cell receptor beta chains from one sample in a study of molecular identifiers for immune sequencing clone quantification. MiXCR, run by TCRdb on the PCR reads, gives a single entry per CDR3 protein. The sample yields about 320,000 distinct CDR3 sequences, about 21% seen once. Sequencing was performed on naive CD8+ T cells from blood, with Jurkat cell RNA spiked in. The receptors were sampled from a human donor in good health. Some libraries in this study had Jurkat cell RNA spiked in. Both conserved end residues are part of each CDR3. D genes are given only for firm matches. Clone size appears in some rows only: once, few, many, or a class for an expanded clone.

clone_size j_call d_call v_call cdr3_nt cdr3_aa
few TRBJ2-1 . TRBV6-2/TRBV6-3 TGTGCCAGCAGTTACTCGATACTCAATGAGCAGTTCTTC CASSYSILNEQFF
. TRBJ2-3 . TRBV7-9 TGTACCAGCAGCAACAGTCCTAGCCCCACAGATACGCAGTATTTT CTSSNSPSPTDTQYF
many TRBJ2-7 . TRBV6-5 TGTGCCAGCAGTTACTCGGACTGGGGGGCCTACGAGCAGTACTTC CASSYSDWGAYEQYF
many TRBJ2-7 . TRBV4-3 TGCGCCAGCAGCCAAGATCTCGGGGCCTACGAGCAGTACTTC CASSQDLGAYEQYF
many TRBJ2-1 TRBD2 TRBV29-1 TGCAGCGTTGACCGACTAGCGGCATACAATGAGCAGTTCTTC CSVDRLAAYNEQFF
many TRBJ1-2 TRBD1 TRBV4-1 TGCGCCAGCAGCCAAATTGGGGGACAGGGGTCCTCCCCTAACTATGGCTACACCTTC CASSQIGGQGSSPNYGYTF
many TRBJ2-5 TRBD2 TRBV7-9 TGTGCCAGCAGCTTTTTTCCGGGACTAGCGGGCTTATCTCAAGAGACCCAGTACTTC CASSFFPGLAGLSQETQYF
many TRBJ2-4 TRBD1 TRBV20-1 TGCAGTGCTAGAGATGAAGGGACAGTCAAAAACATTCAGTACTTC CSARDEGTVKNIQYF
. TRBJ2-1 TRBD2 TRBV19 TGTGCCAGTAGTTTGGGCGCTAGCGGTGAGCGGCTCTTC CASSLGASGERLF
few TRBJ2-7 . TRBV20-1 TGCAGTGCTAGAGATCCGGGAGCGCCCTACGGGCAGTACTTC CSARDPGAPYGQYF
. TRBJ1-1 . TRBV4-2 TGTGCCAGCAGTCTTGGACAGTTCGACACTGAAGCTTTCTTT CASSLGQFDTEAFF
many TRBJ2-3 . TRBV30 TGCAGCACAGATACGCAGTATTTT CSTDTQYF
. TRBJ2-1 . TRBV27 TGTGCCAGTACAAAGCGGCGGGGCTCTCACAATGAGCAGTTCTTC CASTKRRGSHNEQFF
many TRBJ2-5 . TRBV13 TGTGCCAGCAGCTTACACCAGGGCGGTGTAGAGACCCAGTACTTC CASSLHQGGVETQYF
. TRBJ2-2 TRBD2 TRBV20-1 TGCAGTGCTAGAGATCTACTAGCGGACAACGCCGGGGAGCTGTTTTTT CSARDLLADNAGELFF
. TRBJ1-5 . TRBV7-9 TGTGCCAGCAGCTTATCAGATAGCAATCAGTCCCAGCATTTT CASSLSDSNQSQHF
many TRBJ1-1 . TRBV29-1 TGCAGCGTTGAACGGTTGAACACTGAAGCTTTCTTT CSVERLNTEAFF
few TRBJ2-5 TRBD1 TRBV11-2 TGTGCCAGCAGCTTACGTCCCGGACAGGGGGAGACCCAGTACTTC CASSLRPGQGETQYF
many TRBJ1-5 TRBD1 TRBV27 TGTGCCAGCGGGACAGTACCCAATCAGCCCCAGCATTTT CASGTVPNQPQHF
many TRBJ2-5 . TRBV5-6 TGTGCCAGCAGCTTTGAGCAAGAGACCCAGTACTTC CASSFEQETQYF
few TRBJ2-3 TRBD1 TRBV3-1 TGTGCCAGCAGCTGGACAGGGGTACCAGATACGCAGTATTTT CASSWTGVPDTQYF
many TRBJ2-5 . TRBV12-3/TRBV12-4 TGTGCCAGCAGTCCGGACCCGATCAGGCGGGGCCTCCAAGAGACCCAGTACTTC CASSPDPIRRGLQETQYF
few TRBJ2-5 . TRBV4-3 TGCGCCAGCAGCCAAGAGCAGGGTTTGGAGACCCAGTACTTC CASSQEQGLETQYF
many TRBJ2-2 . TRBV7-7 TGTGCCAGCAGCCCCGCGGTGACGCAGAACACCGGGGAGCTGTTTTTT CASSPAVTQNTGELFF
few TRBJ2-2 . TRBV25-1 TGTGCCAGCAGTGAATATTTGGCCGGGGAGCTGTTTTTT CASSEYLAGELFF
many TRBJ2-3 . TRBV12-3/TRBV12-4 TGTGCCAGCAGTACCCGGTGGCAAATAAAAGATACGCAGTATTTT CASSTRWQIKDTQYF
many TRBJ1-1 . TRBV7-9 TGTGCCAGCAGCTCGGGGTCCGTCCCCACTGAAGCTTTCTTT CASSSGSVPTEAFF
many TRBJ1-1 . TRBV19 TGTGCCAGTAGTATTATAGGGGACACTGAAGCTTTCTTT CASSIIGDTEAFF
. TRBJ2-3 . TRBV30 TGTGCCTGGATGGTAGGGGAAGACACAGATACGCAGTATTTT CAWMVGEDTDTQYF
many TRBJ1-1 . TRBV4-3 TGCGCCAGCAGCCAAAACGACAGGAACCTTGAAGCTTTCTTT CASSQNDRNLEAFF
. TRBJ1-4 TRBD1 TRBV20-1 TGCAGTGCTAGACAGGGGGTAGAGGAAAAACTGTTTTTT CSARQGVEEKLFF
many TRBJ2-1 . TRBV7-6 TGTGCCAGCAGCTTAGGACAGGTGGACGAGCAGTTCTTC CASSLGQVDEQFF
. TRBJ1-5 TRBD1 TRBV7-9 TGTGCCAGCAGCCGGGACAGGGGTCCTAATCAGCCCCAGCATTTT CASSRDRGPNQPQHF